This passage covers 29 T cell receptor beta chains from one sample sequenced in a study of type 1 regulatory T cells. Study-wide results and caveats: Compared with non-Tr1 cells, Tr1 cells showed a narrower TCR repertoire.

These TCRs are of unknown antigen specificity. TCRdb reprocessed the reads via MiXCR and lists one record per CDR3 protein. The sample shows tens of thousands of distinct CDR3 sequences, less than 25% of them seen only once. Sequencing input: cultured type 1 regulatory T (Tr1) cells, either the whole culture or a sorted fraction (not recorded which). The receptors here all came from a human donor in good health.

This clonotype was detected a few times. The J gene is TRBJ1-6, the V gene TRBV7-9, with a possible D match to TRBD1 (5 bases). The V end was cut by 1 base, the J end by 10 bases, with 8 bases between. Looked up from germline, CDR1 is SEHNR and CDR2 is FQNEAQ (reference sequence). CDR3 size: 13 residues. The CDR3 is CASSLEGDSPLHF. The CDR3 bases are TGTGCCAGCAGCTTAGAAGGGGACTCACCCCTCCACTTT.

This clonotype occurred many times. CDR3 amino acids: CSAKRASGTDTQYF. In DNA form, the CDR3 reads TGCAGTGCCAAGCGGGCTAGCGGGACAGATACGCAGTATTTT. The chain joins TRBV20-1 to TRBJ2-3; 8 nucleotides line up with TRBD2. CDR1 DFQATT and CDR2 SNEGSKA come from the germline V gene (reference sequence). The CDR3 is 14 amino acids. V lost 6 bases, J lost 3 bases, and 8 bases stayed unmatched.

For this clonotype: A much larger clone differs by one base, so this may be a read error. V usage is TRBV5-1 and J usage is TRBJ1-1; unclear D gene. The CDR3 totals 15 residues. Germline CDR1 and CDR2: SGHRS and YFSETQ. The CDR3 DNA reads TGCGCCAGCACCGACGGGCGGGGAGGGAACACTGAAACTTTCTTT. This translates into CASTDGRGGNTETFF.

This clonotype was counted between two and nine times. The CDR3 spells CASSRGQGRNTEAFF. The CDR3 coding sequence is TGTGCCAGCAGCCGGGGGCAGGGTAGGAACACTGAAGCTTTCTTT. The chain recombines TRBV5-4 with TRBJ1-1; D might be TRBD1 (6 bases). Germline CDR1 reads SGHNT; CDR2 reads YYREEE (reference sequence). The CDR3 extends over 15 amino acids. V was trimmed by 4 bases and J by 1 base, leaving 14 bases between them.

The rearrangement uses TRBV29-1 and TRBJ2-2; 7 nucleotides line up with TRBD1. Germline V gene data show CDR1 as SQVTM and CDR2 as ANQGSEA. The CDR3 is made up of 13 amino acids. Trimming at V came to 7 bases and at J to 1 base, leaving 3 bases not matched to a gene. The CDR3 sequence is CSGRQGNTGELFF. CDR3 nucleotide sequence: TGCAGCGGGCGACAGGGGAACACCGGGGAGCTGTTTTTT.

This rearrangement joins TRBV20-1 to TRBJ2-7; no firm D call. V was trimmed by 0 bases and J by 3 bases, leaving 9 bases between them. The CDR3 covers 13 residues. CDR1 DFQATT and CDR2 SNEGSKA come from the germline V gene (reference sequence). The CDR3 DNA reads as TGCAGTGCTAGAGAAACGCACCGCTACGAGCAGTACTTC. This encodes CSARETHRYEQYF.

This sequence joins TRBV30 and TRBJ2-5; D not resolved. Trimming stripped 4 bases from V and 5 bases from J, with 20 bases between. Germline lookup yields CDR1 GTSNPN and CDR2 SVGIG (reference sequence). The CDR3 length is 15 residues. The chain's CDR3 is CAWTPPRGRAETQYF. CDR3 DNA sequence: TGTGCCTGGACCCCCCCGAGAGGAAGGGCTGAGACCCAGTACTTC.

This clonotype occurred a few times. This chain uses TRBV29-1 with TRBJ1-1; maybe TRBD1 (5 bases). Germline CDR1 and CDR2: SQVTM and ANQGSEA. This CDR3 is 12 amino acids long. Trimming stripped 6 bases from V and 5 bases from J, with 13 bases between. CDR3 nucleotides: TGCAGCGTGAGCCGAGGGGCTACTGAAGCTTTCTTT. Protein: CSVSRGATEAFF.

This clonotype has a handful of counts. The CDR3 DNA sequence: TGTGCCAGCAGTTCCGGACAGGGTTTCGGCGAGCAGTACTTC. Translated: CASSSGQGFGEQYF. The chain joins TRBV6-6 to TRBJ2-7; 8 bases fit TRBD1. The length of the CDR3 is 14 residues. V shed 4 bases and J 6 bases; nucleotides not matched to a gene: 8. The V gene's germline CDR1 is MNHNY and CDR2 SVGAGI (reference sequence).

The sample holds a few counts of this clonotype. This rearrangement joins TRBV7-9 to TRBJ1-1, with D perhaps matching TRBD1 (6 bases). V gave up 5 bases and J gave up 0 bases, with 10 bases separating them. This CDR3 has 14 residues. The germline V gene has CDR1 SEHNR and CDR2 FQNEAQ (reference sequence). The DNA for the CDR3 is TGTGCCAGCAGCCCAGGACAGTTGAACACTGAAGCTTTCTTT. Encoded protein: CASSPGQLNTEAFF.

This clonotype was counted only a few times. This chain connects TRBV19 to TRBJ1-5; D is unclear. The CDR3 length is 12 residues. Trimming stripped 3 bases from V and 3 bases from J, with 3 bases between. Per the germline V gene, CDR1 is LNHDA and CDR2 is SQIVND (reference sequence). CDR3 amino acids: CASSMDNQPQHF. For the CDR3, the DNA is TGTGCCAGTAGTATGGACAATCAGCCCCAGCATTTT.

This clonotype is judged medium-sized. The chain joins TRBV5-1 to TRBJ2-7; D not resolved. The CDR3 extends over 15 amino acids. Trimming stripped 4 bases from V and 3 bases from J, with 17 bases between. CDR1 is SGHRS and CDR2 is YFSETQ in the germline V gene. This CDR3 is CASSPVTAGVYEQYF. The CDR3 region has the DNA TGCGCCAGCAGCCCAGTGACCGCAGGAGTCTACGAGCAGTACTTC.

The gene calls are TRBV5-1 and TRBJ2-5, with D maybe TRBD2 (6 bases). Germline V CDR1 and CDR2: SGHRS, YFSETQ. The CDR3 is 14 amino acids. The V end lost 2 bases, the J end lost 2 bases, and 10 bases lay between the germline ends. The CDR3 loop reads CASSFGTLQETQYF. DNA for the CDR3: TGCGCCAGCAGCTTCGGGACTCTTCAAGAGACCCAGTACTTC.

To note about this clonotype: A much larger clone differs from this one at a single base, so this may be a read error. The chain links TRBV29-1 to TRBJ2-7, with 11 bases identical to TRBD2. The V gene end was trimmed by 7 bases and the J gene end by 9 bases; junction bases not matched to a gene: 11. The CDR3 covers 13 residues. Germline V gives CDR1 SQVTM, CDR2 ANQGSEA. In DNA form, the CDR3 reads TGCAGCGCATTACTAGCGGGAGTTGGCGGGCAGTACTTC. It yields the protein CSALLAGVGGQYF.

The V and J genes are TRBV5-1 and TRBJ2-2, with D perhaps TRBD2 (6 bases). Trimming pared 4 bases from V and 7 bases from J, leaving 11 bases between. The length of the CDR3 is 13 residues. Per the germline V gene, CDR1 is SGHRS and CDR2 is YFSETQ. CDR3 residues: CASSPGDGGELFF. In DNA, the CDR3 is TGCGCCAGCAGCCCGGGGGATGGCGGGGAGCTGTTTTTT.

This clonotype was seen a handful of times. The CDR3 spells CASSLGGGSEYEQYF. The CDR3 region has the DNA TGTGCCAGCAGCTTAGGCGGCGGGAGTGAGTACGAGCAGTACTTC. This chain connects TRBV7-2 to TRBJ2-7; the match to TRBD2 covers 7 bases. V was pared by 1 base and J by 4 bases, with 7 bases of the junction left unmatched. Per germline, CDR1 SGHTA and CDR2 FQGNSA. The CDR3 is 15 amino acids.

This clonotype turned up a few times. The V gene is TRBV6-5, the J gene TRBJ1-2; no firm D call. V lost 2 bases to trimming and J lost 8 bases, with 12 bases between them. The CDR3 extends over 13 amino acids. Germline V gene sequence: CDR1 MNHEY, CDR2 SVGAGI. CDR3 bases: TGTGCCAGCAGTTACGGCCTCAGTGGAGGCTACACCTTC. Its protein product is CASSYGLSGGYTF.

V gene TRBV12-3 or TRBV12-4 combines with J gene TRBJ1-3; no clear D gene. Trimming stripped 5 bases from V and 2 bases from J, with 16 bases between. The CDR3 is 16 residues long. CDR3 amino acids: CASSDTKQPPGNTIYF. In DNA form, the CDR3 reads TGTGCCAGCAGTGACACTAAACAGCCTCCTGGAAACACCATATATTTT.

In this sample, this clonotype turned up a few times. The chain is built from TRBV6-5 and TRBJ2-6; D call uncertain. The germline V gene encodes CDR1 MNHEY and CDR2 SVGAGI. The CDR3 extends over 12 amino acids. Trimming stripped 5 bases from V and 2 bases from J, with 1 base between. The CDR3 region has the DNA TGTGCCAGCAGTACTGGGGCCAACGTCCTGACTTTC. This sequence encodes CASSTGANVLTF.

This clonotype occurred a few times. The chain has TRBV7-9 and TRBJ1-4; 7 bases line up with TRBD1. Germline CDR1 reads SEHNR; CDR2 reads FQNEAQ (reference sequence). The CDR3 totals 15 residues. V was clipped by 6 bases and J by 8 bases; unmatched bases: 12. In DNA, the CDR3 is TGTGCCAGCAGTCAAACAGGGGCGCAATGGGAAAAACTGTTTTTT. It yields the protein CASSQTGAQWEKLFF.

The sample holds a few counts of this clonotype. The chain links TRBV20-1 to TRBJ2-2; 9 bases fit TRBD2. CDR1 and CDR2 from the germline V gene are DFQATT and SNEGSKA (reference sequence). The CDR3 is 15 amino acids. V shed 5 bases, J shed 0 bases, and the junction held 4 bases outside the gene matches. CDR3 sequence: CSAFRLAANTGELFF. The CDR3, as DNA: TGCAGTGCTTTTCGACTAGCGGCGAACACCGGGGAGCTGTTTTTT.

The chain combines TRBV18 with TRBJ2-3; 8 bases map to TRBD2. CDR3 length: 15 residues. The ends lost 0 bases at V and 1 base at J; junction bases unmatched: 0. The germline V gene has CDR1 KGHSH and CDR2 LQKENI. DNA for the CDR3: TGTGCCAGCTCACCACCGCGGGAGGGCACAGATACGCAGTATTTT. Encoded protein: CASSPPREGTDTQYF.

This clonotype was counted many times. The rearrangement links TRBV7-2 to TRBJ1-2, with D unresolved. This CDR3 is 13 amino acids long. The V gene lost 3 bases and the J gene lost 0 bases, with 5 bases spanning the gap. From germline, CDR1 is SGHTA and CDR2 FQGNSA. CDR3 in DNA: TGTGCCAGCAGCTTCAGCACTAACTATGGCTACACCTTC. Translated: CASSFSTNYGYTF.

This clonotype was recorded a few times. The chain combines TRBV23-1 with TRBJ1-2; D gene ambiguous. TRBV23-1 is reported as an ORF; its role is uncertain. The CDR3 consists of 13 residues. V shed 4 bases and J shed 8 bases, with 14 bases lying between them. This CDR3 reads CASSRVGYSGYTF. DNA for the CDR3: TGCGCCAGCAGTCGAGTCGGTTACAGCGGCTACACCTTC.

In this sample, this clonotype turned up a few times. The V and J genes are TRBV29-1 and TRBJ2-5; perhaps TRBD2 as D (6 bases). The CDR3 sequence is 13 residues long. Trimming cost V 7 bases and J 4 bases, with 16 bases left between them. Germline CDR1 and CDR2: SQVTM and ANQGSEA. CDR3 sequence reads: CSAEGRERETQYF. DNA of the CDR3: TGCAGCGCCGAGGGGCGGGAAAGAGAGACCCAGTACTTC.

The chain is built from TRBV12-3 or TRBV12-4 and TRBJ2-1; 12 positions match TRBD2. The junction had 5 bases not matched to a gene; V was cut back by 6 bases and J by 2 bases. The CDR3 is made up of 16 amino acids. The CDR3 is CASRTRTSGTYNEQFF. CDR3 in DNA: TGTGCCAGCAGGACCAGGACTAGCGGGACCTACAATGAGCAGTTCTTC.

This chain joins TRBV20-1 and TRBJ2-2; D is unresolved. Between the trimmed V and J ends, which lost 4 bases and 3 bases, there was a span of 3 bases. CDR1 and CDR2 from the germline V gene are DFQATT and SNEGSKA (reference sequence). The CDR3 length is 11 residues. The DNA of the CDR3 is TGCAGTGCTATGGACACCGGGGAGCTGTTTTTT. Protein: CSAMDTGELFF.

This clonotype has ten or more counts. The V call is TRBV7-8, the J call TRBJ1-1; D gene unclear. The CDR3 is 14 amino acids. From germline, CDR1 is SGHVS and CDR2 FQNEAQ. The germline V and J ends were trimmed by 4 bases and 1 base, with 10 bases remaining between them. This CDR3 is CASSSNSRNTEAFF. The CDR3 DNA follows: TGTGCCAGCAGCTCGAACTCAAGGAACACTGAAGCTTTCTTT.

This clonotype was observed a few times. V is TRBV24-1 and J is TRBJ2-5; 7 bases agree with TRBD1. The V and J ends lost 5 bases and 4 bases, in that order; junction bases with no gene match: 9. In germline, CDR1 is KGHDR, CDR2 SFDVKD. This CDR3 region has 15 residues. CDR3 in DNA: TGTGCCACCAGTGGACCGACAGGGTCGGGAGAGACCCAGTACTTC. The encoded protein is CATSGPTGSGETQYF.